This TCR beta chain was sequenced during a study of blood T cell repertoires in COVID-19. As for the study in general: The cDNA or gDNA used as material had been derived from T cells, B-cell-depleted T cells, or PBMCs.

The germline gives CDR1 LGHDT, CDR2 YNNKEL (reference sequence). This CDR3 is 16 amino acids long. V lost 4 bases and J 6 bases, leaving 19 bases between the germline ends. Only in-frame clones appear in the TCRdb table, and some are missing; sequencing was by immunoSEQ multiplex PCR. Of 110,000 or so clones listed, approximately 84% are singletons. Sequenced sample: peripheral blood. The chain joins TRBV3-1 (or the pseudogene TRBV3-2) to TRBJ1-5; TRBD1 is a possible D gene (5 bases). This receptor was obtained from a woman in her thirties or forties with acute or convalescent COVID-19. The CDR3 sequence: CASSPQIVGRLQPQHF. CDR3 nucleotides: TGTGCCAGCAGCCCTCAAATAGTGGGGCGGCTTCAGCCCCAGCATTTT.